The sequence of this TCR beta chain was determined in a study of siplizumab effects on memory and regulatory T cells (dated by TCRdb to about 2019). At the level of the whole study: The effect of the anti-CD2 antibody siplizumab on alloreactive T-cell subsets was examined in allogeneic mixed lymphocyte reactions constructed from human PBMCs. What the work shows at the level of the full study, not this receptor alone: Of the alloreactive CD4+ clones that could be mapped, the Treg-derived share averaged almost 70% with siplizumab compared with roughly 27% in control reactions. No functional confirmation was obtained for the suppressive function of proliferating Tregs from siplizumab cultures. Unstimulated naive T cells appeared to be more diverse than memory T cells, and naive cells seemed to make a substantial contribution to the alloresponse. About 80-96% of proliferating CD4+ or CD8+ clones could not be given a naive or memory phenotype. Because sequences below about 10^-5 frequency were poorly captured, only a minor fraction of alloreactive clones could be mapped to unstimulated subsets. The cumulative frequency of alloreactive sequences that could be traced back to unstimulated CD4+ memory T cells was significantly reduced by siplizumab.

Sorted unstimulated T cells and proliferating T cells recovered from mixed lymphocyte reactions were subjected to TCRbeta CDR3 sequencing. Fresh whole blood from fewer than twelve HLA-typed healthy donors was used to isolate PBMCs. To map where alloreactive clones came from, CD4+ regulatory T cells in the unstimulated state were FACS-sorted. CDR1 is given as LNHDA and CDR2 as SQIVND, both from the germline V gene (reference sequence). The CDR3 covers 17 residues, taking in both the cysteine and the phenylalanine. Of the read, only the CDR3 DNA is kept; its 51 bases are in frame from base 1. Trimming costs V 8 bases and J 3 bases, and their ends lie 23 bases apart. Libraries came from the immunoSEQ multiplex PCR assay. Approximately 100,000 TCR templates per sample were assayed on the deep sequencing platform. Genomic DNA extracted from sorted T cells was used for TCRbeta CDR3 sequencing. As for how the authors treated the data: The R programming language was used for clonal analysis of TCRbeta CDR3 data. Comparing unstimulated samples against CFSE-low samples taken after the reaction was how alloreactive CD4+ and CD8+ clones were defined. By matching sequences to the repertoires of sorted unstimulated Treg and non-Treg cells, each alloreactive CD4+ clone was assigned a regulatory or non-regulatory origin. This immuneACCESS table, as held by TCRdb, lists in-frame sequences with V and J called but not all clones. Of the missing ones, under half trace to an unresolved V gene in checked studies; the others have no known cause. D and trimming come from the DNA, and the V and J calls and clone size come from that table. Across this sample there are over 80,000 clones, with about 87% seen only once. The top ten hold about 1.4% of the sample.

Note on this clone: The antigen it recognizes is unknown. Base qualities are not provided; no much larger clone lies one nucleotide away.

The rearrangement combines TRBV19 with TRBJ2-1; perhaps TRBD2 is the D gene, with 5 bases matching. This receptor was taken from a human donor in good health. Sequenced material: Tregs sorted from blood. The DNA sequence is given as TGTGCCAGTCGCCGGTCCATTGGGCGGGCTAACTACAATGAGCAGTTCTTC. Its protein reads: CASRRSIGRANYNEQFF.